The rows below give T cell receptor beta chains drawn from one sample of a study of blood T cell repertoires in COVID-19. Libraries were prepared by immunoSEQ multiplex PCR; TCRdb keeps only in-frame clonotypes and omits some of them. The sample contains fewer than 400,000 clones, 70% to 90% of which appear only once. Sequenced input: peripheral blood. These receptors all come from a human donor in a cohort sampled during active COVID-19. CDR3s include the opening cysteine and the closing phenylalanine or tryptophan. The order of the fields is D gene, J gene, clone size, V gene, CDR3 protein, CDR3 DNA. The D gene is left open where the match is weak. Only part of the rows carry a size: once, few, many, or a class if the clone is expanded.

>TRBD1|TRBJ1-6|.|TRBV6-1
CASSESRGRSPLHF
TGTGCCAGCAGTGAATCCAGGGGGCGGTCACCCCTCCACTTT
>.|TRBJ1-1|.|TRBV12-3/TRBV12-4
CASSLSRTEAFF
TGTGCCAGCAGCCTAAGTCGGACTGAAGCTTTCTTT
>.|TRBJ1-5|few|TRBV11-2
CASGVNQPQHF
TGTGCCAGCGGAGTCAATCAGCCCCAGCATTTT
>.|TRBJ2-2|.|TRBV7-9
CASSGGDGSTGELFF
TGTGCCAGCAGTGGAGGGGACGGCTCCACCGGGGAGCTGTTTTTT
>.|TRBJ2-7|once|TRBV11-2
CASSFRRQDWQYF
TGTGCCAGCAGCTTCCGAAGACAGGATTGGCAGTACTTC
>.|TRBJ1-4|.|TRBV2
CASSEDGNNEKLFF
TGTGCCAGCAGTGAAGACGGGAATAATGAAAAACTGTTTTTT
>TRBD1|TRBJ2-1|.|TRBV27
CASSTQTGHEQFF
TGTGCCAGCAGTACCCAGACAGGGCATGAGCAGTTCTTC
>.|TRBJ1-1|.|TRBV25-1
CASRQTGMNTEAFF
TGTGCCAGCAGACAGACAGGCATGAACACTGAAGCTTTCTTT
>TRBD1|TRBJ2-7|.|TRBV7-2
CASSLDSRQGAYEQYF
TGTGCCAGCAGCTTAGATAGTAGACAGGGGGCGTATGAGCAGTACTTC
>TRBD2|TRBJ2-2|.|TRBV7-8
CASSPRIAGVQNTGELFF
TGTGCCAGCAGCCCCCGAATAGCGGGAGTCCAAAACACCGGGGAGCTGTTTTTT
>TRBD1|TRBJ1-5|.|TRBV5-8
CASSLGTGLYQPQHF
TGTGCCAGCAGCTTGGGGACAGGGTTGTATCAGCCCCAGCATTTT
>.|TRBJ1-6|.|TRBV7-9
CASSSDDRPYNSPLHF
TGTGCCAGCAGCTCCGACGACAGGCCTTATAATTCACCCCTCCACTTT
>.|TRBJ1-3|.|TRBV7-2
CAGGGTGGNTIYF
TGTGCCGGAGGAGGGACGGGTGGAAACACCATATATTTT
>.|TRBJ2-3|.|TRBV5-1
CASSEGQSTDTQYF
TGCGCCAGCAGCGAAGGACAGAGCACAGATACGCAGTATTTT
>TRBD2|TRBJ2-1|.|TRBV10-3
CAIRVAGSRNEQFF
TGTGCCATCAGGGTAGCGGGAAGTCGAAATGAGCAGTTCTTC
>.|TRBJ1-2|once|TRBV12-3/TRBV12-4
CASSFNGYTF
TGTGCCAGCAGTTTCAATGGCTACACCTTC
>.|TRBJ2-1|.|TRBV5-1
CASSLSQLGNEQFF
TGCGCCAGCAGCTTGTCCCAACTCGGCAATGAGCAGTTCTTC
>.|TRBJ2-5|.|TRBV28
CATSTGLETQYF
TGTGCCACTTCAACTGGACTGGAGACCCAGTACTTC
>.|TRBJ1-6|.|TRBV4-1
CASSQARGNSPLHF
TGCGCCAGCAGCCAAGCCAGGGGTAATTCACCCCTCCACTTT
>TRBD2|TRBJ2-4|.|TRBV4-1
CASSPGLAGGPKNIQYF
TGCGCCAGCAGCCCCGGACTAGCGGGGGGGCCCAAAAACATTCAGTACTTC
>.|TRBJ2-7|.|TRBV7-8
CASSNWAGLYEQYF
TGTGCCAGCAGCAACTGGGCGGGACTCTACGAGCAGTACTTC
>.|TRBJ2-7|.|TRBV19
CASSIDIQGATSLYF
TGTGCCAGTAGTATAGATATTCAAGGGGCGACCTCGCTGTACTTC
>TRBD1|TRBJ1-5|.|TRBV5-6
CASSHRDRADQPQHF
TGTGCCAGCAGCCACCGGGACAGGGCCGATCAGCCCCAGCATTTT
>.|TRBJ1-2|.|TRBV5-1
CASSFTGSNYGYTF
TGCGCCAGCAGCTTTACAGGATCTAACTATGGCTACACCTTC
>TRBD1|TRBJ1-6|few|TRBV11-2
CASSRGQASSSYNSPLHF
TGTGCCAGCAGCCGAGGACAGGCGTCGAGCTCCTATAATTCACCCCTCCACTTT
>.|TRBJ1-5|.|TRBV27
CASSLAGVRGQPQHF
TGTGCCAGCAGTTTAGCGGGGGTCAGGGGTCAGCCCCAGCATTTT
>.|TRBJ1-4|.|TRBV30
CAWSRGPPALGGEKLFF
TGTGCCTGGAGTCGAGGTCCACCCGCGTTAGGAGGGGAAAAACTGTTTTTT
>.|TRBJ2-7|.|TRBV5-5
CASSFNPLERVYEQYF
TGTGCCAGCAGCTTCAACCCGCTGGAGAGGGTCTACGAGCAGTACTTC
>TRBD2|TRBJ2-7|few|TRBV25-1
CASSAAGGTREQYF
TGTGCCAGCAGTGCAGCGGGGGGGACGAGAGAGCAGTACTTC
>.|TRBJ1-6|.|TRBV7-8
CASSTRGTEGAYNSPLHF
TGTGCCAGCAGCACCCGCGGGACCGAAGGGGCCTATAATTCACCCCTCCACTTT
>TRBD2|TRBJ2-1|.|TRBV7-9
CASSLGTSGKGNEQFF
TGTGCCAGCAGCTTAGGGACTAGCGGGAAAGGGAATGAGCAGTTCTTC
>TRBD1|TRBJ2-1|.|TRBV11-3
CASSSDRDRRNEQFF
TGTGCCAGCAGCTCGGACAGGGACCGTCGTAATGAGCAGTTCTTC
>TRBD2|TRBJ2-1|.|TRBV27
CASSLYIPVLAGEDNEQFF
TGTGCCAGCAGTTTATATATCCCCGTGCTAGCGGGAGAGGACAATGAGCAGTTCTTC
>.|TRBJ1-6|few|TRBV6-5
CASSWSAGVNSPLHF
TGTGCCAGCAGTTGGAGTGCAGGGGTAAATTCACCCCTCCACTTT
>TRBD1|TRBJ2-7|.|TRBV6-1
CASSEGGQGAYEQYF
TGTGCCAGCAGTGAAGGGGGTCAGGGGGCCTACGAGCAGTACTTC
>.|TRBJ1-4|.|TRBV28
CASSSLGLTTNEKLFF
TGTGCCAGCAGTTCCCTGGGGCTCACAACTAATGAAAAACTGTTTTTT
>.|TRBJ2-6|.|TRBV5-5
CASSYPGDDVLTF
TGTGCCAGCAGTTACCCGGGAGACGACGTCCTGACTTTC
>.|TRBJ1-2|.|TRBV19
CASSDRANYGYTF
TGTGCCAGTAGCGACAGAGCTAACTATGGCTACACCTTC
>.|TRBJ2-1|.|TRBV10-3
CASSQEGLEQFF
TGTGCCTCCTCCCAGGAGGGACTTGAGCAGTTCTTC
>TRBD2|TRBJ2-7|.|TRBV27
CASSSSGLAGGRNVGEQYF
TGTGCCAGCAGTAGTTCCGGACTAGCGGGAGGTCGGAATGTAGGGGAGCAGTACTTC
>.|TRBJ2-2|.|TRBV24-1
CATRAQGDTGELFF
TGTGCCACCAGGGCCCAAGGGGACACCGGGGAGCTGTTTTTT
>.|TRBJ1-2|.|TRBV3-1/TRBV3-2
CASSPGVYGYTF
TGTGCCAGCAGCCCGGGTGTCTATGGCTACACCTTC
>.|TRBJ1-4|once|TRBV6-5
CAATGDATNEKLFF
TGTGCCGCGACGGGGGACGCAACTAATGAAAAACTGTTTTTT
>.|TRBJ1-5|few|TRBV7-9
CASSLELPESGQPQHF
TGTGCCAGCAGCTTAGAACTCCCAGAGAGCGGGCAGCCCCAGCATTTT
>.|TRBJ1-2|.|TRBV6-1
CASSEATGVNGYTF
TGTGCCAGCAGTGAAGCGACGGGGGTAAATGGCTACACCTTC